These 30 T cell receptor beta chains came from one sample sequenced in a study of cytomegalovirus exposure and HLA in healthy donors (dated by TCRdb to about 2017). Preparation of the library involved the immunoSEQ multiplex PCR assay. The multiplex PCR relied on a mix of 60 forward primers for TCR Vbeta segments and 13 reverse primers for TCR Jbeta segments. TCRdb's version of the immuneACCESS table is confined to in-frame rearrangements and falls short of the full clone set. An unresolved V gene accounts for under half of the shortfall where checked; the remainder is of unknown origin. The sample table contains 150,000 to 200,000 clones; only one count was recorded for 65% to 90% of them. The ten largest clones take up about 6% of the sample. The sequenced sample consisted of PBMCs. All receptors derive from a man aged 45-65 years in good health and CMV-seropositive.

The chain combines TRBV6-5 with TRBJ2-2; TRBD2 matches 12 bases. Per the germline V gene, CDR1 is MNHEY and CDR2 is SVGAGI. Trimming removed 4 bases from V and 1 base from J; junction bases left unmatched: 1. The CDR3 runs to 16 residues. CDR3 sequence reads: CASSWTSGMNTGELFF. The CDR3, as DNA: TGTGCCAGCAGTTGGACTAGCGGGATGAACACCGGGGAGCTGTTTTTT.

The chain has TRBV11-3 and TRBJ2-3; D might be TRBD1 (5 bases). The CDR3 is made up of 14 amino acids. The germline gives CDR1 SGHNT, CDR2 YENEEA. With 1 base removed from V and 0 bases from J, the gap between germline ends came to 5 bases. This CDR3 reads CASSLGQSTDTQYF. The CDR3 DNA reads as TGTGCCAGCAGCTTAGGACAGAGCACAGATACGCAGTATTTT.

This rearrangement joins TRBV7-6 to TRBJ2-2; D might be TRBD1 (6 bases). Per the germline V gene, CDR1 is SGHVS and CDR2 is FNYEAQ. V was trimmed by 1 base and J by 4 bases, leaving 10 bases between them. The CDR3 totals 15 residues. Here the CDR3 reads CASSLVWGRTGELFF. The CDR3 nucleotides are TGTGCCAGCAGCTTAGTGTGGGGGCGCACCGGGGAGCTGTTTTTT.

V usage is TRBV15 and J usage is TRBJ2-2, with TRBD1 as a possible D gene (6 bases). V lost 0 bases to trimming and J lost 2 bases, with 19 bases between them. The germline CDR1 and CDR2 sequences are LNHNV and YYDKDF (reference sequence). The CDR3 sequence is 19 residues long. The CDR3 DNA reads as TGTGCCACCAGCAGAGACCCCATCGGGGCAGGGGAAAACACCGGGGAGCTGTTTTTT. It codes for CATSRDPIGAGENTGELFF.

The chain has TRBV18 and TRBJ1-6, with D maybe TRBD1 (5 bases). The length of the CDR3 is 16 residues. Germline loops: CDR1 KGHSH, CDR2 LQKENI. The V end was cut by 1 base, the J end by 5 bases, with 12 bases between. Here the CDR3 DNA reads TGTGCCAGCTCACCACAGAGGACACCTAATAATTCACCCCTCCACTTT. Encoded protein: CASSPQRTPNNSPLHF.

The CDR3 protein is CASRDYLGPNEQFF. CDR3 nucleotides: TGTGCCAGTAGAGACTACCTCGGGCCGAATGAGCAGTTCTTC. The chain couples TRBV6-5 to TRBJ2-1; D is possibly TRBD2 (5 bases). In germline, CDR1 is MNHEY, CDR2 SVGAGI. V lost 9 bases and J lost 7, with 19 bases in between. The CDR3 contains 14 residues.

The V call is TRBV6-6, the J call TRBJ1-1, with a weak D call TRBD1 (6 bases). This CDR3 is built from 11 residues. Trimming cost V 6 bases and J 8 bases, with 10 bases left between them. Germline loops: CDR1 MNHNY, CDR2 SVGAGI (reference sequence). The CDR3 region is CASSPGQEAFF. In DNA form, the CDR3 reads TGTGCCAGCAGCCCAGGACAGGAAGCTTTCTTT.

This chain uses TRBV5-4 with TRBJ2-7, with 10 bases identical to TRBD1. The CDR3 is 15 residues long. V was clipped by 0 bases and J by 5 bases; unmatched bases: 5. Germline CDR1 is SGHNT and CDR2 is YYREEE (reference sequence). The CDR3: CASSLAGTGVDEQYF. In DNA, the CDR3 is TGTGCCAGCAGCTTGGCCGGGACAGGGGTTGACGAGCAGTACTTC.

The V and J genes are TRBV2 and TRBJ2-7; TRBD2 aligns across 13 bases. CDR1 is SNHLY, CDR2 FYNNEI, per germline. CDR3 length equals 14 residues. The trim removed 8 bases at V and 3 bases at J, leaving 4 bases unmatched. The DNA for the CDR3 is TGTGCCAGCCTGGGACTAGCGGGGTACTACGAGCAGTACTTC. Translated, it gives CASLGLAGYYEQYF.

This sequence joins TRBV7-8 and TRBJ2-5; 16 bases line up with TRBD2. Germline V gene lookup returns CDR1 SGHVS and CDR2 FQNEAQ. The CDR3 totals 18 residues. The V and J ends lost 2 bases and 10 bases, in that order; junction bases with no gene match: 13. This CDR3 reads CASSLFDRGLAGGKDQYF. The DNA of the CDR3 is TGTGCCAGCAGCTTATTTGACCGGGGACTAGCGGGGGGGAAAGACCAGTACTTC.

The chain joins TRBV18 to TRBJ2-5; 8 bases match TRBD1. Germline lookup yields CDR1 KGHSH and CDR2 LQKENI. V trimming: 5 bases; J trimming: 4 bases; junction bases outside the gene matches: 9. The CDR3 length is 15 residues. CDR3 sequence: CASSSMTGVTETQYF. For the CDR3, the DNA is TGTGCCAGCTCATCGATGACAGGGGTTACAGAGACCCAGTACTTC. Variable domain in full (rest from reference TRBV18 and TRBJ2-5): NAGVMQNPRHLVRRRGQEARLRCSPMKGHSHVYWYRQLPEEGLKFMVYLQKENIIDESGMPKERFSAEFPKEGPSILRIQQVVRGDSAAYFCASSSMTGVTETQYFGPGTRLLVL.

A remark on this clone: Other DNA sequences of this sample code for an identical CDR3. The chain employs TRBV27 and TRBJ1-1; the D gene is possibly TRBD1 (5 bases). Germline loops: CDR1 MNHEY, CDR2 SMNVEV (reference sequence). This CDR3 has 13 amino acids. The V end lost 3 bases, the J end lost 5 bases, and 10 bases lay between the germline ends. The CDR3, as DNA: TGTGCCAGCAGTTTGTCAGGGCGGACTGAAGCTTTCTTT. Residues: CASSLSGRTEAFF.

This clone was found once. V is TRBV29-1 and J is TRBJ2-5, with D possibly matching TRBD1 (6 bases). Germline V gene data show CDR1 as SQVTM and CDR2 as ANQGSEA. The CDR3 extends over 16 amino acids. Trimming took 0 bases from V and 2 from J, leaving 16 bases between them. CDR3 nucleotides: TGCAGCGTTGAAGAGTGGGTTACAGGGAAACAAGAGACCCAGTACTTC. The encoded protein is CSVEEWVTGKQETQYF. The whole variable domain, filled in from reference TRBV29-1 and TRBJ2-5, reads SAVISQKPSRDICQRGTSLTIQCQVDSQVTMMFWYRQQPGQSLTLIATANQGSEATYESGFVIDKFPISRPNLTFSTLTVSNMSPEDSSIYLCSVEEWVTGKQETQYFGPGTRLLVL.

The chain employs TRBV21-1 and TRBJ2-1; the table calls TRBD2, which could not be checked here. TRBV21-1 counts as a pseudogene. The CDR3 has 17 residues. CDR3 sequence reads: CASSKTGTSGGGNEQFF. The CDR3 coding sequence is TGTGCCAGCAGCAAAACCGGGACTAGCGGGGGGGGCAATGAGCAGTTCTTC.

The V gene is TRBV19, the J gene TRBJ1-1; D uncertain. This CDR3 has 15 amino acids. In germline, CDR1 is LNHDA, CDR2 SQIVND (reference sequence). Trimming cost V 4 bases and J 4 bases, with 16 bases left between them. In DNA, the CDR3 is TGTGCCAGTAGTAATAAGCGGGATGATGGCACTGAAGCTTTCTTT. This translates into CASSNKRDDGTEAFF.

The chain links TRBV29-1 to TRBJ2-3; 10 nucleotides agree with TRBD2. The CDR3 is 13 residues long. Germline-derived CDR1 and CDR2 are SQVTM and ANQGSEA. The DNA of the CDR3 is TGCAGTGCACTAGCGGGGAACACAGATACGCAGTATTTT. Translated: CSALAGNTDTQYF.

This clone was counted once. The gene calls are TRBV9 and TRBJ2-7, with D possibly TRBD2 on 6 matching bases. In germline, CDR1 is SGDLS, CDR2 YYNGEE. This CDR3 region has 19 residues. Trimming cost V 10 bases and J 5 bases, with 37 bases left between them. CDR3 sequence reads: CAVRRGFTGPERGSHEQYF. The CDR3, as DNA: TGTGCCGTCCGGAGGGGCTTTACTGGCCCAGAGCGAGGTTCCCACGAGCAGTACTTC.

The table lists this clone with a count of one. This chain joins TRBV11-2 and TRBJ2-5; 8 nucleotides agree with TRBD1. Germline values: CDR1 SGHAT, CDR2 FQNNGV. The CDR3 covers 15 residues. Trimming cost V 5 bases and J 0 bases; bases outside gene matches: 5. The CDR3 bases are TGTGCCAGCAGCCCATCAGGGGGCGACCAAGAGACCCAGTACTTC. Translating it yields CASSPSGGDQETQYF.

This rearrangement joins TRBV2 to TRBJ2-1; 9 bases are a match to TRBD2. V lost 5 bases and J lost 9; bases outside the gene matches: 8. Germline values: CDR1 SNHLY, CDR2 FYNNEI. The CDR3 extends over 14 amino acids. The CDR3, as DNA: TGTGCCAGCAGTATTGCGGGAGGGGAGGGTGAGCAGTTCTTC. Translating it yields CASSIAGGEGEQFF. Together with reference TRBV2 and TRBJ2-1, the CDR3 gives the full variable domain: EPEVTQTPSHQVTQMGQEVILRCVPISNHLYFYWYRQILGQKVEFLVSFYNNEISEKSEIFDDQFSVERPDGSNFTLKIRSTKLEDSAMYFCASSIAGGEGEQFFGPGTRLTVL.

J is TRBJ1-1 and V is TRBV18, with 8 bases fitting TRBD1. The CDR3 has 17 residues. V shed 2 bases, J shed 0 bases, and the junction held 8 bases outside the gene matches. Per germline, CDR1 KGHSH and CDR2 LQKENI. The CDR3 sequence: CASSPASTGAVNTEAFF. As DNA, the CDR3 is TGTGCCAGCTCACCAGCGTCGACAGGGGCCGTGAACACTGAAGCTTTCTTT.

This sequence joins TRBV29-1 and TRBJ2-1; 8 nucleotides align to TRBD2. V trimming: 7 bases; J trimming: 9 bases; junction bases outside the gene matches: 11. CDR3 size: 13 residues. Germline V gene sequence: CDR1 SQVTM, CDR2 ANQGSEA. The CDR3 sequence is CSDLREVVSEQFF. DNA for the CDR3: TGCAGCGACTTGCGGGAGGTAGTTAGTGAGCAGTTCTTC.

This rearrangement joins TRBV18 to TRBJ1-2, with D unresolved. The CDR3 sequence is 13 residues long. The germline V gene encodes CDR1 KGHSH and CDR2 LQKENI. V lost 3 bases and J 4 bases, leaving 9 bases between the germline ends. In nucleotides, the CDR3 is TGTGCCAGCTCACCGCAGGACTCCTATGGCTACACCTTC. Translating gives CASSPQDSYGYTF.

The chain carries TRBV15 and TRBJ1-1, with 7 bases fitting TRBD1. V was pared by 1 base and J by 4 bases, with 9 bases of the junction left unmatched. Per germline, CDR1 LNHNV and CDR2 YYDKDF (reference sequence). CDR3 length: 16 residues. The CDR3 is CATSRGPGTVLTEAFF. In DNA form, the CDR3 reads TGTGCCACCAGCAGAGGTCCTGGGACAGTACTCACTGAAGCTTTCTTT.

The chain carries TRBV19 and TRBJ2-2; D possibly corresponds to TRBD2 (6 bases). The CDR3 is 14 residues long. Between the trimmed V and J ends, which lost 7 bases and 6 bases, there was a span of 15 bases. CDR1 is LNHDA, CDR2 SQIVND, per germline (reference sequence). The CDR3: CASTPGTGAGELFF. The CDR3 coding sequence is TGTGCCAGTACCCCCGGGACGGGGGCCGGGGAGCTGTTTTTT.

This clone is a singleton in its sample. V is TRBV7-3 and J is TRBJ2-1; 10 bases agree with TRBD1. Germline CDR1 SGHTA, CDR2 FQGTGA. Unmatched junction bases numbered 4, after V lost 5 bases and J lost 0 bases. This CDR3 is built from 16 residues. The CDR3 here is CASSPRTGGSYNEQFF. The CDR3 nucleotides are TGTGCCAGCAGCCCAAGGACAGGGGGCTCCTACAATGAGCAGTTCTTC.

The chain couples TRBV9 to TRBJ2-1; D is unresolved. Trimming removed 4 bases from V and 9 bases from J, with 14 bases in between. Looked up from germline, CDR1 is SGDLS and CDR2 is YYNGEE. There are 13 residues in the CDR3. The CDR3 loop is CASSPALPSEQFF. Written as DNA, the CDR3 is TGTGCCAGCAGCCCCGCCCTCCCCAGTGAGCAGTTCTTC.

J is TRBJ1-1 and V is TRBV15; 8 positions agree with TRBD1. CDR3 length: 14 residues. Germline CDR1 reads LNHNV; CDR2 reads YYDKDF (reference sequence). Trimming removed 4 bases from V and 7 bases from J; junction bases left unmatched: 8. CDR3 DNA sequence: TGTGCCACCAGCACTCGACAGGGGTTGGATGAAGCTTTCTTT. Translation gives CATSTRQGLDEAFF.

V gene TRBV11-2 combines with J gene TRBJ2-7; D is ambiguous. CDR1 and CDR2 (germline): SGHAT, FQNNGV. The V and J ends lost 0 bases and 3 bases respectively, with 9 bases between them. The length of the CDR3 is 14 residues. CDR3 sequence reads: CASSLDPAGYEQYF. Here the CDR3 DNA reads TGTGCCAGCAGCTTAGACCCCGCAGGCTACGAGCAGTACTTC.

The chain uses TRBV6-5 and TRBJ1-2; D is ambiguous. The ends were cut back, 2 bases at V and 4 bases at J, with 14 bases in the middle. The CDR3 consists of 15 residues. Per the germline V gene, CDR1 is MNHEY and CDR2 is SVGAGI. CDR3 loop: CASSYGDETGYGYTF. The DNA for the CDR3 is TGTGCCAGCAGTTACGGCGATGAGACGGGCTATGGCTACACCTTC.

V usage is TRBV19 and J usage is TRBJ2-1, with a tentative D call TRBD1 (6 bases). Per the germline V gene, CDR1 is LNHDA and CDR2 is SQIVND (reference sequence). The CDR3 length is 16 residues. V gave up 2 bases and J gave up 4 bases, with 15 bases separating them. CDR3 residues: CASSIIGTRQYNEQFF. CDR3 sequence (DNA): TGTGCCAGTAGTATAATCGGGACACGCCAATACAATGAGCAGTTCTTC. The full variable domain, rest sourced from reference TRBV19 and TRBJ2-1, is DGGITQSPKYLFRKEGQNVTLSCEQNLNHDAMYWYRQDPGQGLRLIYYSQIVNDFQKGDIAEGYSVSREKKESFPLTVTSAQKNPTAFYLCASSIIGTRQYNEQFFGPGTRLTVL.